These 27 T cell receptor beta chains originate from one sample sequenced in a study of T cells in localized non-small cell lung cancer. This table comes from immunoSEQ multiplex PCR, and its TCRdb copy is limited to in-frame clones, with some not included. This sample has about 53,000 clones, with over 80% found just once. The sequenced sample was peripheral blood mononuclear cells, obtained before any cancer treatment. The receptors originated from a man aged 35-69 years with stage III lung adenocarcinoma.

The CDR3 spells CAASPGATGLGNTIYF. In DNA, the CDR3 is TGTGCCGCTTCCCCTGGGGCGACAGGTCTCGGAAACACCATATATTTT. This sequence joins TRBV19 and TRBJ1-3; TRBD1 is a possible D gene (6 bases). Germline V gene sequence: CDR1 LNHDA, CDR2 SQIVND (reference sequence). The germline V and J ends were trimmed by 11 bases and 4 bases, with 24 bases remaining between them. The CDR3 loop spans 16 amino acids.

The gene calls are TRBV7-2 and TRBJ1-5; D uncertain. Trimming removed 0 bases from V and 0 bases from J, with 6 bases in between. This CDR3 spans 15 amino acids. Per germline, CDR1 SGHTA and CDR2 FQGNSA. The CDR3 protein is CASSLAGFSNQPQHF. The CDR3, as DNA: TGTGCCAGCAGCTTAGCCGGGTTTAGCAATCAGCCCCAGCATTTT.

The chain carries TRBV19 and TRBJ2-3, with TRBD2 matching 14 bases. The CDR3 spans 15 residues. V shed 6 bases and J 4 bases; nucleotides not matched to a gene: 3. Germline V gives CDR1 LNHDA, CDR2 SQIVND (reference sequence). In DNA form, the CDR3 reads TGTGCCAGTAGGGGACTAGCGGGAGAACCAGATACGCAGTATTTT. It codes for CASRGLAGEPDTQYF.

This chain joins TRBV28 and TRBJ1-2; D is unclear. V was shortened by 5 bases and J by 8 bases, with 18 bases between the two germline ends. The germline gives CDR1 MDHEN, CDR2 SYDVKM. The CDR3 totals 14 residues. The CDR3 region is CASSLGEGIEGYTF. The CDR3 region has the DNA TGTGCCAGCAGTCTCGGGGAGGGAATAGAGGGCTACACCTTC.

Remarks on this clone: The sample has other DNA sequences that encode this CDR3 too. V usage is TRBV19 and J usage is TRBJ1-3, with D maybe TRBD1 (6 bases). The CDR3 totals 14 residues. Germline values: CDR1 LNHDA, CDR2 SQIVND (reference sequence). Trimming cost V 3 bases and J 1 base, with 7 bases left between them. In DNA, the CDR3 is TGTGCCAGTAGTATCGGGACATCTGGAAACACCATATATTTT. Translated: CASSIGTSGNTIYF.

V usage is TRBV7-3 and J usage is TRBJ2-5; possibly TRBD2 for D (5 bases). The CDR3 extends over 16 amino acids. Germline-derived CDR1 and CDR2 are SGHTA and FQGTGA. With 1 base removed from V and 1 base from J, the gap between germline ends came to 13 bases. CDR3 protein: CASSLRGAGSQETQYF. CDR3 DNA: TGTGCCAGCAGCTTAAGGGGAGCAGGCAGCCAAGAGACCCAGTACTTC.

The V and J genes are TRBV7-9 and TRBJ1-3; D is unresolved. Trimming left V 5 bases short and J 0 bases short, with 14 bases between. There are 16 residues in the CDR3. CDR1 is SEHNR and CDR2 is FQNEAQ in the germline V gene (reference sequence). CDR3: CASSRLAMGSGNTIYF. DNA for the CDR3: TGTGCCAGCAGCCGCCTAGCTATGGGCTCTGGAAACACCATATATTTT.

The J gene is TRBJ2-1, the V gene TRBV7-8; D is unresolved. The germline gives CDR1 SGHVS, CDR2 FQNEAQ. Trimming removed 10 bases from V and 0 bases from J, with 7 bases in between. CDR3 length: 12 residues. The CDR3 sequence: CATGPSYNEQFF. CDR3 nucleotide sequence: TGTGCCACCGGGCCCTCCTACAATGAGCAGTTCTTC.

The chain couples TRBV6-6 to TRBJ2-2; weak D call: TRBD1 (6 bases). The CDR3 loop spans 15 amino acids. With 6 bases removed from V and 1 base from J, the gap between germline ends came to 12 bases. Germline CDR1 MNHNY, CDR2 SVGAGI (reference sequence). The DNA for the CDR3 is TGTGCCAGCAGACCCACGACAGGGAACACCGGGGAGCTGTTTTTT. It yields the protein CASRPTTGNTGELFF.

This chain joins TRBV29-1 and TRBJ1-1, with TRBD1 as a possible D gene (6 bases). V gave up 8 bases and J gave up 8 bases, with 15 bases separating them. The CDR3 is made up of 11 amino acids. Germline CDR1 is SQVTM and CDR2 is ANQGSEA. The CDR3 DNA reads as TGCAGCCTCCGAAGAGGGACAGAAGCTTTCTTT. It is translated as CSLRRGTEAFF.

The V call is TRBV13, the J call TRBJ2-7; maybe TRBD1 (6 bases). The CDR3 loop spans 15 amino acids. V lost 1 base and J 4 bases, leaving 14 bases between the germline ends. CDR1 and CDR2 (germline): PRHDT, FYEKMQ (reference sequence). CDR3 bases: TGTGCCAGCAGCTTAGAAAGGGACAACCTTTACGAGCAGTACTTC. The encoded protein is CASSLERDNLYEQYF.

V usage is TRBV7-2 and J usage is TRBJ1-3; 9 bases agree with TRBD1. Germline V gene data show CDR1 as SGHTA and CDR2 as FQGNSA. This CDR3 has 15 residues. V trimming: 5 bases; J trimming: 4 bases; junction bases outside the gene matches: 6. CDR3 sequence reads: CASSTRTGAGNTIYF. CDR3 bases: TGTGCCAGCAGCACCCGGACAGGGGCAGGAAACACCATATATTTT.

The chain combines TRBV7-9 with TRBJ1-1; 7 bases are a match to TRBD1. The J segment lost 3 bases and the V segment lost 5 bases, leaving 0 bases of the junction unmatched. The CDR3 consists of 12 residues. Germline CDR1 SEHNR, CDR2 FQNEAQ (reference sequence). The CDR3 protein is CASSDRDTEAFF. The CDR3 DNA sequence: TGTGCCAGCAGCGACAGGGACACTGAAGCTTTCTTT.

This chain joins TRBV19 and TRBJ1-5; D is undetermined. Trimming cost V 2 bases and J 0 bases, with 8 bases left between them. The CDR3 length is 15 residues. Per germline, CDR1 LNHDA and CDR2 SQIVND (reference sequence). Here the CDR3 DNA reads TGTGCCAGTAGTATAAAGATGAATAGCAATCAGCCCCAGCATTTT. Encoded protein: CASSIKMNSNQPQHF.

V gene TRBV4-3 combines with J gene TRBJ1-6; D unclear. Germline V gives CDR1 LGHNA, CDR2 YSLEER. V lost 0 bases and J lost 9, with 18 bases in between. This CDR3 contains 17 residues. CDR3 DNA: TGCGCCAGCAGCCAAGATGCAGCACAGCCTGGGAGTTCACCCCTCCACTTT. Translating it yields CASSQDAAQPGSSPLHF.

The chain is built from TRBV5-4 and TRBJ2-1; 8 bases agree with TRBD1. CDR3 size: 13 residues. CDR1 and CDR2 from the germline V gene are SGHNT and YYREEE (reference sequence). The ends lost 9 bases at V and 3 bases at J; junction bases unmatched: 5. The CDR3 is CATRTGSYNEQFF. The DNA of the CDR3 is TGTGCCACCCGGACAGGGAGCTACAATGAGCAGTTCTTC.

This chain uses TRBV10-2 with TRBJ2-1; D unresolved. The V end lost 3 bases, the J end lost 0 bases, and 9 bases lay between the germline ends. The CDR3 extends over 15 amino acids. Germline lookup yields CDR1 WSHSY and CDR2 SAAADI. CDR3 coding DNA: TGCGCCAGCAGTGACGGAAGGAGCTCCTACAATGAGCAGTTCTTC. This encodes CASSDGRSSYNEQFF.

The rearrangement uses TRBV10-2 and TRBJ2-2; D may correspond to TRBD1 or TRBD2 (6 bases each). Germline CDR1 and CDR2: WSHSY and SAAADI. V was trimmed by 2 bases and J by 0 bases, leaving 13 bases between them. This CDR3 is built from 17 residues. CDR3 in amino acids: CASSEEGGTANTGELFF. The CDR3, as DNA: TGCGCCAGCAGTGAGGAGGGGGGTACCGCGAACACCGGGGAGCTGTTTTTT.

The CDR3 protein is CAISESGANGYTF. CDR3 nucleotides: TGTGCCATCAGTGAGTCGGGGGCCAACGGCTACACCTTC. The chain carries TRBV10-3 and TRBJ1-2, with D possibly TRBD1 on 6 matching bases. Germline CDR1 ENHRY, CDR2 SYGVKD. This CDR3 has 13 amino acids. Deletions cut 0 bases from V and 8 bases from J, with 10 bases between.

This sequence joins TRBV9 and TRBJ1-4; tentatively, D is TRBD1 (6 bases). Germline V lookup: CDR1 SGDLS, CDR2 YYNGEE. This CDR3 comprises 16 residues. The V end lost 3 bases, the J end lost 0 bases, and 12 bases lay between the germline ends. The CDR3: CASSASDSPTNEKLFF. In nucleotides, the CDR3 is TGTGCCAGCAGCGCCTCGGACAGCCCAACTAATGAAAAACTGTTTTTT. Based on the CDR3 plus reference TRBV9 and TRBJ1-4, the full variable domain is DSGVTQTPKHLITATGQRVTLRCSPRSGDLSVYWYQQSLDQGLQFLIQYYNGEERAKGNILERFSAQQFPDLHSELNLSSLELGDSALYFCASSASDSPTNEKLFFGSGTQLSVL.

The chain recombines TRBV11-2 with TRBJ1-1; D gene uncertain. The CDR3 totals 13 residues. Germline CDR1 reads SGHAT; CDR2 reads FQNNGV. Trimming cost V 1 base and J 6 bases, with 9 bases left between them. CDR3 in DNA: TGTGCCAGCAGCTTAGGGTGGGGTCCTGAAGCTTTCTTT. As protein: CASSLGWGPEAFF.

V usage is TRBV4-2 and J usage is TRBJ2-7; 8 bases line up with TRBD1. Germline lookup yields CDR1 LGHNA and CDR2 YNFKEQ. The CDR3 loop spans 15 amino acids. J was trimmed by 3 bases and V by 0 bases; bases with no gene match: 4. Written as DNA, the CDR3 is TGTGCCAGCAGCCAAGATGGACAGGGTATCTACGAGCAGTACTTC. Translating gives CASSQDGQGIYEQYF.

This clone was detected only once. V and J are TRBV7-3 and TRBJ1-1; 9 bases match TRBD1. V lost 1 base and J lost 0; bases outside the gene matches: 9. CDR3 length: 18 amino acids. Germline CDR1 is SGHTA and CDR2 is FQGTGA. CDR3 sequence: CASSLRRLGQGMNTEAFF. DNA of the CDR3: TGTGCCAGCAGCTTAAGGAGATTAGGACAGGGGATGAACACTGAAGCTTTCTTT.

The chain links TRBV5-1 to TRBJ2-3; 11 bases line up with TRBD2. The CDR3 is made up of 16 amino acids. CDR1 is SGHRS, CDR2 YFSETQ, per germline. The ends lost 4 bases at V and 2 bases at J; junction bases unmatched: 6. CDR3 region: CASSESSGGYTDTQYF. CDR3 nucleotide sequence: TGCGCCAGCAGCGAGTCTAGCGGGGGGTACACAGATACGCAGTATTTT. Complete variable domain (other parts from reference TRBV5-1 and TRBJ2-3): KAGVTQTPRYLIKTRGQQVTLSCSPISGHRSVSWYQQTPGQGLQFLFEYFSETQRNKGNFPGRFSGRQFSNSRSEMNVSTLELGDSALYLCASSESSGGYTDTQYFGPGTRLTVL.

The chain is built from TRBV4-1 and TRBJ2-1; 13 bases match TRBD2. V gave up 3 bases and J gave up 10 bases; unmatched junction bases: 3. CDR1 MGHRA and CDR2 YSYEKL come from the germline V gene. This CDR3 has 14 amino acids. For the CDR3, the DNA is TGCGCCAGCAGCCACGGACTAGCGGGAGAGGAGCAGTTCTTC. Its protein product is CASSHGLAGEEQFF.

The chain employs TRBV7-9 and TRBJ2-7, with D possibly being TRBD1 or TRBD2 (6 bases each). Trimming took 4 bases from V and 5 from J, leaving 18 bases between them. The CDR3 loop spans 15 amino acids. Germline V lookup: CDR1 SEHNR, CDR2 FQNEAQ (reference sequence). CDR3 loop: CASSSGGGQADEQYF. The CDR3 DNA is TGTGCCAGCAGCTCCGGAGGGGGGCAGGCGGACGAGCAGTACTTC.

DNA for the CDR3: TGTGCCAGCAACCCAGACGGGCCTAACTATGGCTACACCTTC. Encoded protein: CASNPDGPNYGYTF. V gene TRBV6-6 combines with J gene TRBJ1-2; D remains ambiguous. Germline V gene sequence: CDR1 MNHNY, CDR2 SVGAGI (reference sequence). This CDR3 is 14 amino acids long. V was pared by 7 bases and J by 0 bases, with 12 bases between.